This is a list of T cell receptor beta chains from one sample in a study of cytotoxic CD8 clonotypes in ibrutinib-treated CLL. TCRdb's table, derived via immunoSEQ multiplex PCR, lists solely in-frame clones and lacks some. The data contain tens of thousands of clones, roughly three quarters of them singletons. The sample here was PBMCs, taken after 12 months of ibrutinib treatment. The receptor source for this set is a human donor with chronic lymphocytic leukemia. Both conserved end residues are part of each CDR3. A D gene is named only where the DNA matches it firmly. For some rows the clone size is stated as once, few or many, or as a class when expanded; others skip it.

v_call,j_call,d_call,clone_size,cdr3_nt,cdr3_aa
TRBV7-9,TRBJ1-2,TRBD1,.,TGTGCCAGCAGCTTAGAGGGGGCTTGGTATGGCTACACCTTC,CASSLEGAWYGYTF
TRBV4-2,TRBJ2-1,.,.,TGTGCCAGCAGCCCTCTCGGGGCGGATGAGCAGTTCTTC,CASSPLGADEQFF
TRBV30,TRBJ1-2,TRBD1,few,TGTGCCTGGAGTGGGACAGGGGACTATGGCTACACCTTC,CAWSGTGDYGYTF
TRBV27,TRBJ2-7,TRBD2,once,TGTGCCAGCAGACCTGGGACTAGCGGGACACCTACGAGGGGGGGGCAGTACTTC,CASRPGTSGTPTRGGQYF
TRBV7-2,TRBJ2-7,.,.,TGTGCCAGCAGCCCCCCGGGACGGATCTCCGGCGAGCAGTACTTC,CASSPPGRISGEQYF
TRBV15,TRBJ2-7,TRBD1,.,TGTGCCACCAGCAGAGAAGGGACCGGGACAGCCTACGAGCAGTACTTC,CATSREGTGTAYEQYF
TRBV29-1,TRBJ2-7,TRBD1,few,TGCAGCGCCCGGGGGACAGGGGCCTACGAGCAGTACTTC,CSARGTGAYEQYF
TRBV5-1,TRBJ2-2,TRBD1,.,TGCGCCAGCAGCTTGGCTCCGGGACAGGGGTCCACCGGGGAGCTGTTTTTT,CASSLAPGQGSTGELFF
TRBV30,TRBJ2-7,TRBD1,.,TGTGCCTGGAGTGTAAAGGGACAGGCACCCTACGAGCAGTACTTC,CAWSVKGQAPYEQYF
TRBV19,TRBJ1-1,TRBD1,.,TGTGCCAGTATGGGGGACAGGGGGCCTAACACTGAAGCTTTCTTT,CASMGDRGPNTEAFF
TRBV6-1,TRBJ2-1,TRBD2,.,TGTGCCAGCACGACATGGCGGGGGGGAGGTGAGCAGTTCTTC,CASTTWRGGGEQFF
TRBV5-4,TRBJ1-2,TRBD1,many,TGTGCCAGCAGCTGGGAGACAGGGGTGGGCGGCTACACCTTC,CASSWETGVGGYTF